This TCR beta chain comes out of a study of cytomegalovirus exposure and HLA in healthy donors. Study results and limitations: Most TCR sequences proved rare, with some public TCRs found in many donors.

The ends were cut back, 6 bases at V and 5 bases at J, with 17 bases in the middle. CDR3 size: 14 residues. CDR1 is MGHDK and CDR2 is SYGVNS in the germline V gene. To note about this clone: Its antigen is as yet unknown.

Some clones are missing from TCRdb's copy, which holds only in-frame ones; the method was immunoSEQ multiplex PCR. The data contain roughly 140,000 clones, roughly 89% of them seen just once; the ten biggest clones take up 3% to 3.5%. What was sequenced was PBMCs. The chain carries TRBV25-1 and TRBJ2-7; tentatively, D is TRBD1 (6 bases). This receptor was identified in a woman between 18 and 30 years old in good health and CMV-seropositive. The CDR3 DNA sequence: TGTGCCAGCAGCCTGACAGGCAGGGTAAACGAGCAGTACTTC. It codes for CASSLTGRVNEQYF.